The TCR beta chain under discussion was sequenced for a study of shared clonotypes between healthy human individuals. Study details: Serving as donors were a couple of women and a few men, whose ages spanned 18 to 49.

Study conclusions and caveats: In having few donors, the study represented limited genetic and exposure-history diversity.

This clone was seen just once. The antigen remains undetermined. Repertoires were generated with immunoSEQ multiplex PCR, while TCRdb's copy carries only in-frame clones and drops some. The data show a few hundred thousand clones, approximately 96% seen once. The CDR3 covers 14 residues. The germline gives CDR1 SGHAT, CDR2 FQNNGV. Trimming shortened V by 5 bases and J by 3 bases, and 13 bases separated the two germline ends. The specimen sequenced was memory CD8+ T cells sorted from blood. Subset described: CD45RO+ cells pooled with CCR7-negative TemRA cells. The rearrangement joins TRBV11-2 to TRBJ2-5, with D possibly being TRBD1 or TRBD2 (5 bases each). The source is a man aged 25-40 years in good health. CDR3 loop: CASSPRAGKETQYF. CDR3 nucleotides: TGTGCCAGCAGCCCGCGGGCAGGGAAAGAGACCCAGTACTTC.